This entry is about one T cell receptor beta chain. These data are taken from a study of blood T cell repertoires in COVID-19. In the study overall: Both acute and convalescent COVID-19 samples were obtained from the United States, Italy and Spain.

As processed by the authors: Reference gene primer amplification gave nucleated cell count estimates. Libraries were prepared by immunoSEQ multiplex PCR; TCRdb keeps only in-frame clonotypes and omits some of them. From that table come the V and J calls and clone size; the DNA was used to work out D and trimming. The table includes around 260,000 clones, around nine tenths detected once. Germline CDR1 reads GTSNPN; CDR2 reads SVGIG (reference sequence). There are 12 residues in the CDR3. V gave up 0 bases and J gave up 6 bases, with 7 bases separating them. The sequenced sample consisted of peripheral blood. This TCR derives from a middle-aged man who had recovered from COVID-19. The chain employs TRBV30 and TRBJ2-3, with D unresolved. CDR3 in amino acids: CAWSVHPDTQYF. CDR3 coding DNA: TGTGCCTGGAGTGTACATCCGGATACGCAGTATTTT.